A selection of T cell receptor beta chains follows, all from one sample in a study of blood T cell repertoires in COVID-19. Method: immunoSEQ multiplex PCR; TCRdb's copy keeps in-frame clones and lacks some. The sample lists 280,000 or so clones; around 88% were seen once. The sample was PBMCs or T cells enriched from blood (not recorded which). These receptors were collected from a middle-aged woman who had recovered from COVID-19. The CDR3 runs from the conserved cysteine through the conserved F or W. A D gene is named only where the DNA matches it firmly. Clone size is not always given. Where it is, it says once, few, many or a class for expanded clones.

J gene: TRBJ2-7
D gene: TRBD1
V gene: TRBV15
clone size: -
CDR3 protein: CATSSSKDRAYEQYF
CDR3 DNA: TGTGCCACCAGCAGCTCTAAAGACAGGGCCTACGAGCAGTACTTC

J gene: TRBJ2-5
D gene: -
V gene: TRBV3-1/TRBV3-2
clone size: -
CDR3 protein: CASSPLWGVGTQYF
CDR3 DNA: TGTGCCAGCAGCCCCCTCTGGGGAGTTGGGACCCAGTACTTC

J gene: TRBJ2-3
D gene: TRBD2
V gene: TRBV3-1/TRBV3-2
clone size: -
CDR3 protein: CASSQDYGLAGVTDTQYF
CDR3 DNA: TGTGCCAGCAGCCAAGATTACGGACTAGCGGGAGTCACAGATACGCAGTATTTT

J gene: TRBJ2-1
D gene: TRBD2
V gene: TRBV24-1
clone size: -
CDR3 protein: CATSTPIGRAGEQFF
CDR3 DNA: TGTGCCACCAGCACCCCGATCGGGAGGGCCGGTGAGCAGTTCTTC

J gene: TRBJ2-1
D gene: TRBD2
V gene: TRBV7-2
clone size: -
CDR3 protein: CASSSHSASGSNEQFF
CDR3 DNA: TGTGCCAGCAGCTCCCATTCGGCTAGCGGGAGTAATGAGCAGTTCTTC

J gene: TRBJ1-4
D gene: -
V gene: TRBV18
clone size: -
CDR3 protein: CASSPGQQNEKLFF
CDR3 DNA: TGTGCCAGCTCACCGGGGCAGCAGAATGAAAAACTGTTTTTT

J gene: TRBJ2-7
D gene: -
V gene: TRBV28
clone size: -
CDR3 protein: CASSIHRNSYEQYF
CDR3 DNA: TGTGCCAGCAGTATCCACAGGAACTCCTACGAGCAGTACTTC

J gene: TRBJ2-7
D gene: TRBD1
V gene: TRBV9
clone size: -
CDR3 protein: CASSVLPGQGAHEQYF
CDR3 DNA: TGTGCCAGCAGCGTACTACCGGGACAGGGGGCCCACGAGCAGTACTTC

J gene: TRBJ1-4
D gene: -
V gene: TRBV27
clone size: -
CDR3 protein: CASSLSPPGHLNEKLFF
CDR3 DNA: TGTGCCAGCAGTTTATCCCCCCCGGGACACCTTAATGAAAAACTGTTTTTT

J gene: TRBJ2-3
D gene: -
V gene: TRBV27
clone size: -
CDR3 protein: CASSKTGYTDTQYF
CDR3 DNA: TGTGCCAGCAGCAAGACGGGGTACACAGATACGCAGTATTTT

J gene: TRBJ1-1
D gene: -
V gene: TRBV11-2
clone size: -
CDR3 protein: CASSLGRGVEAFF
CDR3 DNA: TGTGCCAGCAGCTTAGGGCGGGGGGTCGAAGCTTTCTTT

J gene: TRBJ2-6
D gene: -
V gene: TRBV29-1
clone size: -
CDR3 protein: CSVLLGNRLNVLTF
CDR3 DNA: TGCAGCGTTCTACTAGGAAACCGACTTAACGTCCTGACTTTC

J gene: TRBJ1-2
D gene: -
V gene: TRBV28
clone size: -
CDR3 protein: CASRTVLNYGYTF
CDR3 DNA: TGTGCCAGCAGAACCGTACTGAACTATGGCTACACCTTC

J gene: TRBJ2-2
D gene: TRBD2
V gene: TRBV9
clone size: -
CDR3 protein: CASSVLAESTGELFF
CDR3 DNA: TGTGCCAGCAGCGTACTAGCGGAGTCCACCGGGGAGCTGTTTTTT

J gene: TRBJ2-7
D gene: TRBD2
V gene: TRBV6-6
clone size: -
CDR3 protein: CASARLAGSYEQYF
CDR3 DNA: TGTGCCAGCGCCCGACTAGCGGGATCCTACGAGCAGTACTTC

J gene: TRBJ2-2
D gene: TRBD2
V gene: TRBV7-6
clone size: -
CDR3 protein: CASSLVSSGMNTGELFF
CDR3 DNA: TGTGCCAGCAGCTTGGTGTCTAGCGGGATGAACACCGGGGAGCTGTTTTTT

J gene: TRBJ2-1
D gene: TRBD2
V gene: TRBV19
clone size: -
CDR3 protein: CASSIPWGLAGVWEQFF
CDR3 DNA: TGTGCCAGTAGTATACCATGGGGACTAGCGGGAGTCTGGGAGCAGTTCTTC

J gene: TRBJ2-1
D gene: -
V gene: TRBV6-5
clone size: -
CDR3 protein: CASSRTGLRYNEQFF
CDR3 DNA: TGTGCCAGCAGTCGGACGGGATTACGCTACAATGAGCAGTTCTTC

J gene: TRBJ1-5
D gene: -
V gene: TRBV7-8
clone size: few
CDR3 protein: CASSSAAGLDQPQHF
CDR3 DNA: TGTGCCAGCAGCTCGGCTGCGGGTTTAGATCAGCCCCAGCATTTT

J gene: TRBJ1-1
D gene: -
V gene: TRBV6-5
clone size: -
CDR3 protein: CAGSLQGNTEAFF
CDR3 DNA: TGTGCCGGCTCCTTACAGGGGAACACTGAAGCTTTCTTT

J gene: TRBJ2-7
D gene: TRBD2
V gene: TRBV9
clone size: -
CDR3 protein: CASASGTTYEQYF
CDR3 DNA: TGTGCCAGCGCTAGCGGGACCACCTACGAGCAGTACTTC

J gene: TRBJ2-7
D gene: -
V gene: TRBV20-1
clone size: -
CDR3 protein: CSAVQGPEQYF
CDR3 DNA: TGCAGTGCTGTACAGGGACCCGAGCAGTACTTC

J gene: TRBJ2-1
D gene: TRBD2
V gene: TRBV4-2
clone size: -
CDR3 protein: CASSQDPSGSGSYNEQFF
CDR3 DNA: TGTGCCAGCAGCCAAGACCCTAGCGGGAGTGGCTCCTACAATGAGCAGTTCTTC

J gene: TRBJ2-5
D gene: -
V gene: TRBV30
clone size: -
CDR3 protein: CAWSVRETQYF
CDR3 DNA: TGTGCCTGGAGTGTACGGGAGACCCAGTACTTC

J gene: TRBJ2-3
D gene: -
V gene: TRBV7-9
clone size: -
CDR3 protein: CASSPQVPDTQYF
CDR3 DNA: TGTGCCAGCAGCCCCCAGGTCCCAGATACGCAGTATTTT

J gene: TRBJ2-1
D gene: -
V gene: TRBV7-2
clone size: -
CDR3 protein: CASSLLRNNEQFF
CDR3 DNA: TGTGCCAGCAGCTTACTGCGTAACAATGAGCAGTTCTTC